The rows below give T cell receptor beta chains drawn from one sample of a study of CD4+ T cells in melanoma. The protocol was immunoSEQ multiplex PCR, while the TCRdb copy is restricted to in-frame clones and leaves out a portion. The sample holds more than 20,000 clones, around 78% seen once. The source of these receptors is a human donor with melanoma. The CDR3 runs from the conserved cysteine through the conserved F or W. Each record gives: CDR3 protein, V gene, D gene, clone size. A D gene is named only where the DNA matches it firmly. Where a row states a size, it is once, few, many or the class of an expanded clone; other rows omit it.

CDR3 protein: CASSVWGLGPLGETQYF
V gene: TRBV9
D gene: NA
clone size: NA

CDR3 protein: CASSPSYRGGQETQYF
V gene: TRBV18
D gene: NA
clone size: NA

CDR3 protein: CASSLVGDRADEQYF
V gene: TRBV7-2
D gene: TRBD1
clone size: NA

CDR3 protein: CASSEARGRDTGELFF
V gene: TRBV6-1
D gene: NA
clone size: NA

CDR3 protein: CASSYSGGADEQYF
V gene: TRBV7-8
D gene: TRBD2
clone size: NA

CDR3 protein: CATSRAKRDSSYEQYF
V gene: TRBV15
D gene: TRBD1
clone size: NA

CDR3 protein: CASSLGSGTEAFF
V gene: TRBV5-1
D gene: NA
clone size: NA

CDR3 protein: CASSRPAGGKPQHF
V gene: TRBV5-8
D gene: NA
clone size: once

CDR3 protein: CSVGLNYGYTF
V gene: TRBV29-1
D gene: NA
clone size: few

CDR3 protein: CASSASRDGYNEQFF
V gene: TRBV5-6
D gene: NA
clone size: NA

CDR3 protein: CASSSQEDRGLGGYTF
V gene: TRBV7-8
D gene: TRBD1
clone size: NA

CDR3 protein: CASRGSLHYDTIYF
V gene: TRBV19
D gene: NA
clone size: NA

CDR3 protein: CASSLDFEQFF
V gene: TRBV5-1
D gene: NA
clone size: NA

CDR3 protein: CASSYPYGGSSEQFF
V gene: TRBV5-1
D gene: NA
clone size: NA

CDR3 protein: CAIGRGGAYEQYF
V gene: TRBV10-3
D gene: NA
clone size: NA

CDR3 protein: CASSYGGVWTSGLAKNIQYF
V gene: TRBV5-1
D gene: TRBD2
clone size: NA

CDR3 protein: CASSLGTGGAETQYF
V gene: TRBV18
D gene: TRBD1
clone size: NA

CDR3 protein: CASSFGLVDTGELFF
V gene: TRBV5-6
D gene: TRBD2
clone size: few

CDR3 protein: CASSSSWGTGTPEAFF
V gene: TRBV27
D gene: TRBD1
clone size: few

CDR3 protein: CASSLGGWRTEAFF
V gene: TRBV7-2
D gene: NA
clone size: NA

CDR3 protein: CASSSYSGANVLTF
V gene: TRBV9
D gene: NA
clone size: NA

CDR3 protein: CASSSTSLYRGLSYGYTF
V gene: TRBV7-9
D gene: TRBD1
clone size: NA

CDR3 protein: CASSLEGTDHYGYTF
V gene: TRBV13
D gene: NA
clone size: few

CDR3 protein: CASSHPGQQKETQYF
V gene: TRBV4-1
D gene: TRBD1
clone size: NA